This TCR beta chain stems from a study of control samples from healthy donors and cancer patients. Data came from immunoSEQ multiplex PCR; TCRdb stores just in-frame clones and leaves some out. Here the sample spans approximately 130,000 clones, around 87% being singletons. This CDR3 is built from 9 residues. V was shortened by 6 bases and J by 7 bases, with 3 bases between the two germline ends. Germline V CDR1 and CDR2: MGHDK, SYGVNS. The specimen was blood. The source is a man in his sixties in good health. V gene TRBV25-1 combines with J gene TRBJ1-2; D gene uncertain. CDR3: CASRLGYTF. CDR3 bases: TGTGCCAGCAGGCTTGGCTACACCTTC.